The 15 T cell receptor beta chains given below trace back to one sample, sequenced in a study of identifying expanded T cells in peripheral blood. Generated by immunoSEQ multiplex PCR, the TCRdb table keeps only in-frame clones and is missing some. The sample yields under 150,000 clones, 80% to 90% seen once. Source material: blood. The source of these receptors is a person aged 18 to 75 in good health.

This clone is a singleton in its sample. V gene TRBV6-5 combines with J gene TRBJ1-5; 7 positions agree with TRBD1. Per germline, CDR1 MNHEY and CDR2 SVGAGI. This CDR3 has 15 residues. The junction had 7 bases not matched to a gene; V was cut back by 6 bases and J by 2 bases. CDR3 bases: TGTGCCAGCAGGGGAACAGGGGAGGGCAATCAGCCCCAGCATTTT. Its translation is CASRGTGEGNQPQHF.

The V gene is TRBV28, the J gene TRBJ1-4, with TRBD1 matching 7 bases. V lost 2 bases, J lost 4 bases, and 7 bases stayed unmatched. The CDR3 runs 16 residues. Per germline, CDR1 MDHEN and CDR2 SYDVKM. CDR3 sequence (DNA): TGTGCCAGCAGTTTAGCCGGTGGGACAGATAATGAAAAACTGTTTTTT. This encodes CASSLAGGTDNEKLFF.

The chain is built from TRBV6-1 and TRBJ2-3; TRBD2 is a possible D gene (6 bases). Per the germline V gene, CDR1 is MNHNS and CDR2 is SASEGT. There are 14 residues in the CDR3. V was cut by 7 bases and J by 2 bases, with 13 bases left in between. The CDR3 DNA follows: TGTGCCAGCAATAAGGGAGGAAACACAGATACGCAGTATTTT. This sequence encodes CASNKGGNTDTQYF.

The chain links TRBV14 to TRBJ1-2, with TRBD1 matching over 7 bases. Germline CDR1 reads SGHDN; CDR2 reads FVKESK. The CDR3 has 15 amino acids. With V trimmed by 0 bases and J by 6 bases, 7 bases remained unmatched. The CDR3 DNA follows: TGTGCCAGCAGCCAAGATGTGGGACAGTACAATGGCTACACCTTC. The encoded protein is CASSQDVGQYNGYTF.

The CDR3 DNA sequence: TGTGCCAGCAGCTTAGGGGCTTTTGCCCACGTCCTGACTTTC. Translation gives CASSLGAFAHVLTF. The chain uses TRBV7-2 and TRBJ2-6; no definite D call. This CDR3 is built from 14 residues. Germline values: CDR1 SGHTA, CDR2 FQGNSA. The V gene lost 1 base and the J gene lost 11 bases, with 12 bases spanning the gap.

This clone was detected only a few times. The chain couples TRBV19 to TRBJ1-2; D is ambiguous. In germline, CDR1 is LNHDA, CDR2 SQIVND (reference sequence). V was pared by 7 bases and J by 7 bases, with 19 bases between. The CDR3 length is 14 residues. CDR3 sequence: CASTPSLGIVGYTF. The CDR3 DNA follows: TGTGCCAGTACCCCATCGCTAGGGATCGTTGGCTACACCTTC.

This clone has more than one count but fewer than ten. The rearrangement links TRBV6-6 to TRBJ2-2, with a possible D match to TRBD2 (5 bases). The V end lost 4 bases, the J end lost 2 bases, and 14 bases lay between the germline ends. CDR3 length equals 16 residues. Germline V gene lookup returns CDR1 MNHNY and CDR2 SVGAGI (reference sequence). This CDR3 reads CASSFRGRENTGELFF. CDR3 coding DNA: TGTGCCAGCAGTTTCCGGGGTAGGGAAAACACCGGGGAGCTGTTTTTT.

In this sample, this clone turned up once. The chain joins TRBV19 to TRBJ2-1, with 9 bases fitting TRBD1. This CDR3 is 13 amino acids long. Germline CDR1 and CDR2: LNHDA and SQIVND (reference sequence). V shed 7 bases, J shed 8 bases, and the junction held 6 bases outside the gene matches. The CDR3 here is CASNDRGDYEQFF. CDR3 nucleotides: TGTGCCAGTAATGACAGGGGGGATTATGAGCAGTTCTTC.

This clone was observed a handful of times. The rearrangement uses TRBV6-1 and TRBJ2-7; the D gene is possibly TRBD2 (6 bases). The ends were cut back, 4 bases at V and 6 bases at J, with 13 bases in the middle. The CDR3 has 13 residues. The germline gives CDR1 MNHNS, CDR2 SASEGT. CDR3 bases: TGTGCCAGCAGTGGCCTAGCGTTGGTCGAGCAGTACTTC. Protein sequence: CASSGLALVEQYF.

The V call is TRBV29-1, the J call TRBJ2-1; 8 bases map to TRBD1. Germline assignment: CDR1 SQVTM and CDR2 ANQGSEA. This CDR3 comprises 13 residues. The junction had 6 bases not matched to a gene; V was cut back by 6 bases and J by 5 bases. CDR3 coding DNA: TGCAGCGTGGGATCGACAGGGGACAATGAGCAGTTCTTC. It is translated as CSVGSTGDNEQFF.

This clone came up once. This chain links TRBV5-1 with TRBJ2-3; TRBD2 agrees at 8 bases. Germline V gene lookup returns CDR1 SGHRS and CDR2 YFSETQ. Losses at the gene ends were 4 bases for V and 5 bases for J; bases not matched to a gene: 6. This CDR3 is built from 14 residues. The CDR3 reads CASSTSGSGDTQYF. As DNA, the CDR3 is TGCGCCAGCAGCACCAGCGGGAGTGGAGATACGCAGTATTTT. Variable domain in full (rest from reference TRBV5-1 and TRBJ2-3): KAGVTQTPRYLIKTRGQQVTLSCSPISGHRSVSWYQQTPGQGLQFLFEYFSETQRNKGNFPGRFSGRQFSNSRSEMNVSTLELGDSALYLCASSTSGSGDTQYFGPGTRLTVL.

This chain uses TRBV9 with TRBJ2-1; the match to TRBD2 covers 9 bases. The germline V gene has CDR1 SGDLS and CDR2 YYNGEE. The length of the CDR3 is 16 residues. V shed 4 bases, J shed 4 bases, and the junction held 9 bases outside the gene matches. CDR3 region: CASSISGTSTYNEQFF. In DNA, the CDR3 is TGTGCCAGCAGCATTTCCGGGACTAGCACATACAATGAGCAGTTCTTC.

The chain recombines TRBV9 with TRBJ1-2; no firm D call. The CDR3 has 17 amino acids. Deletions cut 0 bases from V and 3 bases from J, with 18 bases between. Germline assignment: CDR1 SGDLS and CDR2 YYNGEE. The CDR3 region is CASSVANTPTWDYGYTF. Here the CDR3 DNA reads TGTGCCAGCAGCGTAGCCAACACTCCGACCTGGGACTATGGCTACACCTTC. The whole variable domain, filled in from reference TRBV9 and TRBJ1-2, reads DSGVTQTPKHLITATGQRVTLRCSPRSGDLSVYWYQQSLDQGLQFLIQYYNGEERAKGNILERFSAQQFPDLHSELNLSSLELGDSALYFCASSVANTPTWDYGYTFGSGTRLTVV.

The chain has TRBV2 and TRBJ2-3; 8 bases fit TRBD2. The ends lost 3 bases at V and 5 bases at J; junction bases unmatched: 7. This CDR3 has 15 residues. Germline lookup yields CDR1 SNHLY and CDR2 FYNNEI. The CDR3 sequence is CASSELREAGDTQYF. As DNA, the CDR3 is TGTGCCAGCAGTGAGTTGCGGGAGGCGGGAGATACGCAGTATTTT.

The chain links TRBV28 to TRBJ2-7; D remains ambiguous. Trimming shortened V by 2 bases and J by 1 base, and 6 bases separated the two germline ends. Germline CDR1 is MDHEN and CDR2 is SYDVKM. The CDR3 spans 13 residues. Written as DNA, the CDR3 is TGTGCCAGCAGTTTAGTGGGATCCTACGAGCAGTACTTC. It encodes CASSLVGSYEQYF.